Below, one T cell receptor beta chain is given with its context. As processed by the authors: The assay estimated nucleated cells by amplifying reference gene primers. The assay was immunoSEQ multiplex PCR, and TCRdb's table has in-frame clones only and misses some. V, J and clone size reflect that table, while D and trimming were determined from the DNA. The data contain 90,000 to 120,000 clones, around 88% of them singletons. The entry originates in a study of blood T cell repertoires in COVID-19. For the study at large: Specimens from acute and convalescent COVID-19 originated in the United States, Italy and Spain. T cells, B-cell-depleted T cells, or PBMCs supplied cDNA or gDNA.

Germline lookup yields CDR1 SGHDT and CDR2 YYEEEE. This CDR3 spans 16 amino acids. The V gene end was trimmed by 4 bases and the J gene end by 5 bases; junction bases not matched to a gene: 9. The receptor's source is a man aged 50 to 59 with active or convalescent COVID-19. This rearrangement joins TRBV5-6 to TRBJ2-2; TRBD1 agrees at 9 bases. Material: peripheral blood. The CDR3: CASSPGQGSITGELFF. The CDR3 DNA reads as TGTGCCAGCAGCCCTGGACAGGGGAGTATAACCGGGGAGCTGTTTTTT.